This TCR beta chain was found in a study of human T cells and chemical hapten exposure. Ten or more counts support this clonotype. Trimming stripped 0 bases from V and 4 bases from J, with 13 bases between. The CDR3 has 15 amino acids. Germline V gene sequence: CDR1 SGHAT, CDR2 FQNNGV. Each CDR3 protein is one row after TCRdb ran MiXCR on the RACE reads. The data hold 33,000 or so distinct CDR3 sequences, with 10% to 15% observed a single time. Stated time point: pre-sensitization, week 0. As for treatment: therapeutic diphenylcyclopropenone sensitization with weekly scalp DPC. Before extraction, the whole blood was not fractionated, and total RNA was taken from it.

This chain connects TRBV11-2 to TRBJ2-7; maybe TRBD1 (7 bases). Sequenced material: whole blood, taken in connection with sensitization to the hapten diphenylcyclopropenone (DPC). The clonotype was recovered from a woman between 35 and 50 years old with alopecia areata. Some clones in this sample may be carry-over from other donors' samples. The CDR3 coding sequence is TGTGCCAGCAGCTTAGAATTGGGGGGACAGTACGAGCAGTACTTC. Protein product: CASSLELGGQYEQYF. Full variable domain (rest looked up from reference TRBV11-2 and TRBJ2-7): EAGVAQSPRYKIIEKRQSVAFWCNPISGHATLYWYQQILGQGPKLLIQFQNNGVVDDSQLPKDRFSAERLKGVDSTLKIQPAKLEDSAVYLCASSLELGGQYEQYFGPGTRLTVT.